This TCR beta chain is from a study of blood T cell repertoires in COVID-19. Study details: Nucleic acid was either cDNA or gDNA, and it came from T cells, B-cell-depleted T cells, or PBMCs.

Germline CDR1 SNHLY, CDR2 FYNNEI. This CDR3 has 14 amino acids. The ends lost 8 bases at V and 6 bases at J; junction bases unmatched: 8. The assay was immunoSEQ multiplex PCR, and TCRdb's table has in-frame clones only and misses some. The profile shows some 30,000 clones, 80% to 90% of them singletons. Sequenced material: peripheral blood. The chain carries TRBV2 and TRBJ2-3; 10 positions agree with TRBD2. The TCR was taken from a human donor in a cohort sampled during active COVID-19. The CDR3 nucleotides are TGTGCCAGCGACAGCGGGGGGGCAATGGATACGCAGTATTTT. Protein: CASDSGGAMDTQYF. Full variable domain (missing parts from reference TRBV2 and TRBJ2-3): EPEVTQTPSHQVTQMGQEVILRCVPISNHLYFYWYRQILGQKVEFLVSFYNNEISEKSEIFDDQFSVERPDGSNFTLKIRSTKLEDSAMYFCASDSGGAMDTQYFGPGTRLTVL.